The clone carrying this TCR beta chain was detected a few times. The length of the CDR3 is 11 residues. Trimming cost V 4 bases and J 2 bases, with 5 bases left between them. Germline V gives CDR1 SQVTM, CDR2 ANQGSEA. The authors deemed Graves' hyperthyroidism stable absent ophthalmopathy progression within 18 months. Each 10 ml fresh peripheral blood draw supplied the PBMCs. This entry belongs to a study of T cells in Graves' hyperthyroidism and ophthalmopathy. RNA transcripts served as the template for amplifying TCR beta CDR3 regions. TCR CDR3 regions were first amplified by RT-PCR with HTBI primers. TCRdb re-analysed the multiplex PCR reads in MiXCR, keeping a single row per CDR3 protein. The table lists around 520,000 distinct CDR3 sequences, around 15% of them singletons.

The chain has TRBV29-1 and TRBJ1-2; D is ambiguous. The material sequenced was blood. This receptor was obtained from a woman aged 35 to 49 with Graves' hyperthyroidism. The CDR3 sequence: CSVGGNYGYTF. CDR3 bases: TGCAGCGTTGGCGGGAACTATGGCTACACCTTC. Combining the CDR3 with reference TRBV29-1 and TRBJ1-2 gives the whole variable domain SAVISQKPSRDICQRGTSLTIQCQVDSQVTMMFWYRQQPGQSLTLIATANQGSEATYESGFVIDKFPISRPNLTFSTLTVSNMSPEDSSIYLCSVGGNYGYTFGSGTRLTVV.